The 18 T cell receptor beta chains in this list originate from one sample, sequenced in a study of T cells and copy number aberrations in small-cell lung cancer (dated by TCRdb to the early 2020s). Preparation of the library involved the immunoSEQ multiplex PCR assay. Imported from immuneACCESS, the table was reduced by TCRdb to in-frame sequences with V and J called. These copies leave out some clones; in studies compared against another copy, an unresolved V gene accounts for under half, and the cause of the remainder is not known. The sample profile shows under 7,000 clones; approximately 76% of them were found once. The ten largest account for roughly 9.7% of the sample. The sample consisted of tumor tissue. The origin of the receptors is a man in his forties or fifties with small cell lung cancer.

The V and J genes are TRBV10-3 and TRBJ1-1; 7 nucleotides align to TRBD1. The CDR3 has 14 amino acids. From germline, CDR1 is ENHRY and CDR2 SYGVKD. J gave up 4 bases and V 5 bases, and 7 bases lay outside the gene matches. The DNA for the CDR3 is TGTGCCATCAGTCCAGGACAGGACCCCACTGAAGCTTTCTTT. Translation: CAISPGQDPTEAFF.

The rearrangement links TRBV7-9 to TRBJ1-1; D gene uncertain. This CDR3 region has 12 residues. V lost 5 bases, J lost 5 bases, and 9 bases lay in between. Germline V gene data show CDR1 as SEHNR and CDR2 as FQNEAQ (reference sequence). CDR3 coding DNA: TGTGCCAGCAGCGTGCTCGAGACTGAAGCTTTCTTT. Translation: CASSVLETEAFF.

This clone was recorded only once. The chain is built from TRBV14 and TRBJ2-1; no definite D call. Germline V gives CDR1 SGHDN, CDR2 FVKESK. Between the trimmed V and J ends, which lost 6 bases and 4 bases, there was a span of 4 bases. The CDR3 runs 11 residues. This CDR3 is CASRQYNEQFF. DNA for the CDR3: TGTGCCAGCAGACAATACAATGAGCAGTTCTTC.

The CDR3 here is CASRPLRGGVNIQYF. The CDR3 nucleotides are TGTGCCAGTAGACCCCTCCGTGGCGGGGTAAACATTCAGTACTTC. The gene calls are TRBV19 and TRBJ2-4; tentatively, D is TRBD2 (6 bases). Germline-derived CDR1 and CDR2 are LNHDA and SQIVND (reference sequence). Trimming stripped 6 bases from V and 6 bases from J, with 18 bases between. This CDR3 has 15 residues.

The V gene is TRBV12-5, the J gene TRBJ1-4; D might be TRBD1 (5 bases). V was cut by 5 bases and J by 6 bases, with 16 bases left in between. Germline assignment: CDR1 LGHNT and CDR2 FRNRAP. This CDR3 is 15 amino acids long. CDR3 region: CASGLSAGTDEKLFF. The CDR3 DNA reads as TGTGCTAGTGGTCTTTCAGCCGGGACGGATGAAAAACTGTTTTTT.

This rearrangement joins TRBV5-4 to TRBJ2-1, with a possible D match to TRBD2 (6 bases). Germline V gene data show CDR1 as SGHNT and CDR2 as YYREEE (reference sequence). There are 14 residues in the CDR3. The V end lost 1 base, the J end lost 8 bases, and 13 bases lay between the germline ends. The CDR3: CASSLTSTVDEQFF. Written as DNA, the CDR3 is TGTGCCAGCAGCTTGACTAGCACGGTCGATGAGCAGTTCTTC. Full variable domain (remainder filled in from reference TRBV5-4 and TRBJ2-1): ETGVTQSPTHLIKTRGQQVTLRCSSQSGHNTVSWYQQALGQGPQFIFQYYREEENGRGNFPPRFSGLQFPNYSSELNVNALELDDSALYLCASSLTSTVDEQFFGPGTRLTVL.

The rearrangement joins TRBV18 to TRBJ2-7; 8 bases line up with TRBD2. Per the germline V gene, CDR1 is KGHSH and CDR2 is LQKENI. J gave up 3 bases and V 5 bases, and 9 bases lay outside the gene matches. The CDR3 is 15 amino acids. CDR3 nucleotide sequence: TGTGCCAGCTCATCGGACCGGGAGGGTTACTACGAGCAGTACTTC. Amino acid sequence: CASSSDREGYYEQYF. The whole variable domain, filled in from reference TRBV18 and TRBJ2-7, reads NAGVMQNPRHLVRRRGQEARLRCSPMKGHSHVYWYRQLPEEGLKFMVYLQKENIIDESGMPKERFSAEFPKEGPSILRIQQVVRGDSAAYFCASSSDREGYYEQYFGPGTRLTVT.

The rearrangement links TRBV11-1 to TRBJ2-6, with 9 bases identical to TRBD1. The CDR3 consists of 19 residues. Germline lookup yields CDR1 SGHAT and CDR2 FQDESV (reference sequence). V dropped 4 bases and J dropped 4; count of bases not matched to a gene: 14. As DNA, the CDR3 is TGTGCCAGCAGCTCAGGTTATCGGACAGGGGTTTTAGGGGCCAACGTCCTGACTTTC. Its protein is CASSSGYRTGVLGANVLTF.

This chain joins TRBV29-1 and TRBJ2-5, with D tentatively TRBD1 (5 bases). Germline V lookup: CDR1 SQVTM, CDR2 ANQGSEA. CDR3 length: 12 residues. Trimming removed 0 bases at V and 11 bases at J, with 13 bases between. For the CDR3, the DNA is TGCAGCGTTGAAGATGGGGCTATGGGTCAGTACTTC. Translating it yields CSVEDGAMGQYF.

This rearrangement joins TRBV27 to TRBJ2-7, with 8 bases aligning to TRBD1. Germline V gene lookup returns CDR1 MNHEY and CDR2 SMNVEV (reference sequence). The length of the CDR3 is 15 residues. With 7 bases clipped from V and 1 base from J, the junction kept 9 bases outside the gene matches. CDR3 sequence reads: CASNARTGPSYEQYF. CDR3 DNA: TGTGCCAGCAATGCGAGGACAGGGCCATCCTACGAGCAGTACTTC.

Only a few counts were recorded for this clone. This chain joins TRBV5-1 and TRBJ1-3; 7 bases match TRBD1. Germline CDR1 SGHRS, CDR2 YFSETQ. Trimming took 4 bases from V and 8 from J; bases not matched to a gene: 6. CDR3 length: 13 amino acids. CDR3: CASSPQGGDTIYF. The CDR3 nucleotides are TGCGCCAGCAGCCCCCAGGGGGGAGACACCATATATTTT.

The genes are TRBV9 and TRBJ2-5; TRBD1 matches at 11 bases. After removal of 3 bases from V and 5 bases from J, the junction contained 3 bases not matched to a gene. The length of the CDR3 is 14 residues. Germline V lookup: CDR1 SGDLS, CDR2 YYNGEE. CDR3 DNA sequence: TGTGCCAGCAGCGCGGACAGGGGGCAGGAGACCCAGTACTTC. Protein: CASSADRGQETQYF.

This clone ranks as medium-sized. This same CDR3 is encoded by further DNA sequences in the sample. This rearrangement joins TRBV5-6 to TRBJ1-1; D gene ambiguous. This CDR3 contains 12 residues. Germline assignment: CDR1 SGHDT and CDR2 YYEEEE. V lost 0 bases and J lost 4, with 4 bases in between. The CDR3 here is CASSLGSTEAFF. CDR3 coding DNA: TGTGCCAGCAGCTTGGGGTCCACTGAAGCTTTCTTT.

As concerns this clone: A single base separates this from a much larger clone, so it may be a read error. This chain connects TRBV9 to TRBJ2-3, with 13 bases that match TRBD2. V lost 4 bases and J lost 3; bases outside the gene matches: 14. Germline V gives CDR1 SGDLS, CDR2 YYNGEE. The CDR3 loop spans 19 amino acids. The CDR3 region is CASSIAITSGRAGTDTQYF. In nucleotides, the CDR3 is TGTGCCAGCAGCATAGCGATTACTAGCGGGAGGGCCGGGACAGATACGCAGTATTTT. Looking up the rest from reference TRBV9 and TRBJ2-3 gives the full variable domain: DSGVTQTPKHLITATGQRVTLRCSPRSGDLSVYWYQQSLDQGLQFLIQYYNGEERAKGNILERFSAQQFPDLHSELNLSSLELGDSALYFCASSIAITSGRAGTDTQYFGPGTRLTVL.

The chain carries TRBV15 and TRBJ2-1; 9 bases align to TRBD2. The CDR3 sequence is 15 residues long. Germline assignment: CDR1 LNHNV and CDR2 YYDKDF (reference sequence). The V and J ends lost 3 bases and 5 bases, in that order; junction bases with no gene match: 5. CDR3 protein: CATSRGGREHNEQFF. The CDR3 region has the DNA TGTGCCACCAGCAGGGGCGGGAGGGAGCACAATGAGCAGTTCTTC.

J is TRBJ2-1 and V is TRBV9; perhaps D is TRBD1 or TRBD2 (5 bases each). CDR3 size: 14 residues. Per germline, CDR1 SGDLS and CDR2 YYNGEE. V lost 6 bases and J lost 1, with 11 bases in between. CDR3 sequence (DNA): TGTGCCAGCACAGGGAGCGGATCCTACAATGAGCAGTTCTTC. Translated, it gives CASTGSGSYNEQFF.

The chain recombines TRBV7-2 with TRBJ2-1, with 8 nucleotides matching TRBD2. Germline loops: CDR1 SGHTA, CDR2 FQGNSA. J was trimmed by 4 bases and V by 1 base; bases with no gene match: 6. CDR3 length equals 16 residues. CDR3 sequence (DNA): TGTGCCAGCAGCTTAGAGGGCAGCGGGGGTTACAATGAGCAGTTCTTC. Residues: CASSLEGSGGYNEQFF.

V usage is TRBV28 and J usage is TRBJ1-2, with unresolved D. CDR1 and CDR2 (germline): MDHEN, SYDVKM. The germline V and J ends were trimmed by 2 bases and 3 bases, with 10 bases remaining between them. The CDR3 is 14 residues long. The CDR3 loop reads CASSLNPVDYGYTF. For the CDR3, the DNA is TGTGCCAGCAGTTTAAACCCAGTAGACTATGGCTACACCTTC.